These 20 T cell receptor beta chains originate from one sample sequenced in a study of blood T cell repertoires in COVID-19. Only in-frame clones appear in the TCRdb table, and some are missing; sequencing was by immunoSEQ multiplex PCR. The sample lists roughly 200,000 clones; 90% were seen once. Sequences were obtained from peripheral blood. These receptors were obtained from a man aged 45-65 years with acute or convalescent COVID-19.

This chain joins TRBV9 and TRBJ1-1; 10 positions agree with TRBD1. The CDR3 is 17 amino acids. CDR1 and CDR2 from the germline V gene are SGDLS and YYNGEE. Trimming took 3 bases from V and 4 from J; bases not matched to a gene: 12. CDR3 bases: TGTGCCAGCAGCGGAAGTCCGGACCGGGACAGGGGCACTGAAGCTTTCTTT. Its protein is CASSGSPDRDRGTEAFF.

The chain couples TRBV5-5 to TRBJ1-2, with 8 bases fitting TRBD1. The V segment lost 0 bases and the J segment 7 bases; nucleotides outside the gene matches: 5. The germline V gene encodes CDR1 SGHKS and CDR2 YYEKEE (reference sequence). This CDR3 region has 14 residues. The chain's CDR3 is CASSLADRDSGYTF. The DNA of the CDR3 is TGTGCCAGCAGCTTGGCGGACAGGGACTCTGGCTACACCTTC. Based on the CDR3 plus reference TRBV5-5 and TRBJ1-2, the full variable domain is DAGVTQSPTHLIKTRGQQVTLRCSPISGHKSVSWYQQVLGQGPQFIFQYYEKEERGRGNFPDRFSARQFPNYSSELNVNALLLGDSALYLCASSLADRDSGYTFGSGTRLTVV.

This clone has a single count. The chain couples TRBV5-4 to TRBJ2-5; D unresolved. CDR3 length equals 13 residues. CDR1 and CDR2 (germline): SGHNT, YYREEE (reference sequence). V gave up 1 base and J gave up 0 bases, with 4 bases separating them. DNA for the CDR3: TGTGCCAGCAGCTTGAGAGACCAAGAGACCCAGTACTTC. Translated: CASSLRDQETQYF. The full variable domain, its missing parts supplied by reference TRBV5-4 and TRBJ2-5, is ETGVTQSPTHLIKTRGQQVTLRCSSQSGHNTVSWYQQALGQGPQFIFQYYREEENGRGNFPPRFSGLQFPNYSSELNVNALELDDSALYLCASSLRDQETQYFGPGTRLLVL.

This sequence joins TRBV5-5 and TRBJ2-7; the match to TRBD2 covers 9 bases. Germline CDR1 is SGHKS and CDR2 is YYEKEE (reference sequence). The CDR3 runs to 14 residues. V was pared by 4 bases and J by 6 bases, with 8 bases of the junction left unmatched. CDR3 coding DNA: TGTGCCAGCAGCCGGACTAGCGCCCTGGGCGAGCAGTACGTC. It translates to CASSRTSALGEQYV.

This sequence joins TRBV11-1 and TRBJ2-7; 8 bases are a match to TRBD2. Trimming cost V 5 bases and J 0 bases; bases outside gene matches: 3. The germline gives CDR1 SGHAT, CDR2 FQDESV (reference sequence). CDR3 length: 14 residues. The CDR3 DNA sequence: TGTGCCAGCAGCATCAGCGGGAGCTCCTACGAGCAGTACTTC. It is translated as CASSISGSSYEQYF.

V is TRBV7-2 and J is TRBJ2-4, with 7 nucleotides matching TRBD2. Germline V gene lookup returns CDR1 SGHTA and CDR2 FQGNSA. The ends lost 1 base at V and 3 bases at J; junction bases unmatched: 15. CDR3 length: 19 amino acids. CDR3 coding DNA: TGTGCCAGCAGCTTAGGCGGTGTTGGGGGGGAGAATCACAAAAACATTCAGTACTTC. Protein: CASSLGGVGGENHKNIQYF.

The CDR3 bases are TGTGCCAGCAGGGTGGGACAGGGTGTTCACGAGCAGTACGTC. Translated: CASRVGQGVHEQYV. The chain has TRBV6-5 and TRBJ2-7, with 9 bases identical to TRBD1. This CDR3 region has 14 residues. CDR1 and CDR2 (germline): MNHEY, SVGAGI. Germline trimming cut 6 bases from V and 5 bases from J; bases unmatched to any gene: 8.

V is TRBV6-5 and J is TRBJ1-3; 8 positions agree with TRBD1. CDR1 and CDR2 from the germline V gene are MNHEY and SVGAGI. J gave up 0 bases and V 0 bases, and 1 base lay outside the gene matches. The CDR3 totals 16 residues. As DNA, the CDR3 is TGTGCCAGCAGTTACTCGACAGGGGCCTCTGGAAACACCATATATTTT. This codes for CASSYSTGASGNTIYF.

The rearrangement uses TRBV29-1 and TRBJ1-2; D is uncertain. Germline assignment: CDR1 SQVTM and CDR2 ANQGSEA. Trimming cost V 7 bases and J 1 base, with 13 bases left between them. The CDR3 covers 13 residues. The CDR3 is CSAKTHLNYGYTF. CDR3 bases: TGCAGCGCGAAGACACATCTTAACTATGGCTACACCTTC.

CDR3 DNA sequence: TGTGCCAGCAGCGTTGAACAGGGATCTGGGGCCAACGTCCTGACTTTC. Translated, it gives CASSVEQGSGANVLTF. The chain recombines TRBV7-6 with TRBJ2-6, with D possibly TRBD1 on 6 matching bases. Germline V gene sequence: CDR1 SGHVS, CDR2 FNYEAQ. Trimming took 5 bases from V and 1 from J, leaving 12 bases between them. The CDR3 totals 16 residues.

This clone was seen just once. CDR3 nucleotides: TGTGCCAGCAGTTACAGGACTAGCGGGGGCGATGAGCAGTTCTTC. This codes for CASSYRTSGGDEQFF. The J gene is TRBJ2-1, the V gene TRBV6-5, with 13 bases identical to TRBD2. Germline V lookup: CDR1 MNHEY, CDR2 SVGAGI. Germline trimming cut 2 bases from V and 8 bases from J; bases unmatched to any gene: 3. CDR3 length equals 15 residues.

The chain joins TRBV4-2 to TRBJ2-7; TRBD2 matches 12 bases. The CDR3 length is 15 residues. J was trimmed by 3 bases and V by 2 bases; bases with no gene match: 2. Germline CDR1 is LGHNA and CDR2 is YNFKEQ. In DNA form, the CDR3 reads TGTGCCAGCAGCCAAACTAGCGGGGGGTTCTACGAGCAGTACGTC. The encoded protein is CASSQTSGGFYEQYV.

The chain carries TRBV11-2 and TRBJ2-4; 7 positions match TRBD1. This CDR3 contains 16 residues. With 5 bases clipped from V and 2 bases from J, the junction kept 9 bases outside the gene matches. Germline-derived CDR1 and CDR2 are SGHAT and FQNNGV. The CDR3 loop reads CASSTPGTDPKNIQYF. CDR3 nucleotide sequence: TGTGCCAGCAGCACCCCCGGGACAGACCCCAAAAACATTCAGTACTTC.

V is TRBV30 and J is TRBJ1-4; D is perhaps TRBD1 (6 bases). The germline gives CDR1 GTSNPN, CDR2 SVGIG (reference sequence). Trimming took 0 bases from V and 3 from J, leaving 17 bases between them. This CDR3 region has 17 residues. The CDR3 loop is CAWSVGGAPAANEKLFF. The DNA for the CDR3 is TGTGCCTGGAGTGTAGGGGGGGCCCCTGCGGCTAATGAAAAACTGTTTTTT.

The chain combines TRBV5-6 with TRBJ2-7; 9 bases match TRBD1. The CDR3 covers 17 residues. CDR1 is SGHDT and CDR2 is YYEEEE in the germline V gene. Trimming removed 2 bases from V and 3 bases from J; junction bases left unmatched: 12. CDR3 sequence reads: CASSFGRNRGLYYEQYV. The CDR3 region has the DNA TGTGCCAGCAGCTTTGGGCGGAACAGGGGGCTATACTACGAGCAGTACGTC.

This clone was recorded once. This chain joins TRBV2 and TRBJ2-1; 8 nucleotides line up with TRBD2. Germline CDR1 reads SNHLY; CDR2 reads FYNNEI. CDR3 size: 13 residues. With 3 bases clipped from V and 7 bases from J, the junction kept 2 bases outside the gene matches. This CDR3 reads CASSEREDNEQFF. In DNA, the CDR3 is TGTGCCAGCAGTGAGCGGGAGGATAATGAGCAGTTCTTC.

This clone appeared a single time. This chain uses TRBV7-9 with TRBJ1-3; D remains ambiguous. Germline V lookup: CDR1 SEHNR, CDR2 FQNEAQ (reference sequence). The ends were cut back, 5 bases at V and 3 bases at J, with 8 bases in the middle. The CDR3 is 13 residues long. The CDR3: CASSLNFGNTIYF. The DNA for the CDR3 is TGTGCCAGCAGCCTAAATTTTGGAAACACCATATATTTT.

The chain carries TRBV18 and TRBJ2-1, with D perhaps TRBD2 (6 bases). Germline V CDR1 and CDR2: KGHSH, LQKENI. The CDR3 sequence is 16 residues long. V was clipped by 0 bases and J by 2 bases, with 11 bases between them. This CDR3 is CASSPPQGGTYNEQFF. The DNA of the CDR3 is TGTGCCAGCTCACCACCTCAGGGAGGCACCTACAATGAGCAGTTCTTC.

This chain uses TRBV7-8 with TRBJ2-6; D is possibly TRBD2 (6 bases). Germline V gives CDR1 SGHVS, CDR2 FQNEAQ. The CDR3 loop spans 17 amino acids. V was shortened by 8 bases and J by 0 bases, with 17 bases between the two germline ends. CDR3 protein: CASRAGAASSGANVLTF. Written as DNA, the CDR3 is TGTGCCAGCCGAGCGGGTGCCGCGAGCTCTGGGGCCAACGTCCTGACTTTC.

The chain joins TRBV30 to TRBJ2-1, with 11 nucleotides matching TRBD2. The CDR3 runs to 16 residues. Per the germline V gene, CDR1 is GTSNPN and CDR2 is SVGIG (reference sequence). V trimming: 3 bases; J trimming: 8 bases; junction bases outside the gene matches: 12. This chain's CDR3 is CAWRGLLAGVGDEQFF. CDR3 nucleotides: TGTGCCTGGAGGGGGTTACTAGCGGGAGTCGGTGATGAGCAGTTCTTC. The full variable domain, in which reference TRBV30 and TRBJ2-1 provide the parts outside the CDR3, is SQTIHQWPATLVQPVGSPLSLECTVEGTSNPNLYWYRQAAGRGLQLLFYSVGIGQISSEVPQNLSASRPQDRQFILSSKKLLLSDSGFYLCAWRGLLAGVGDEQFFGPGTRLTVL.